The clone carrying this TCR beta chain was detected ten times or more. The antigen is unknown. Genomic DNA provided the template from which TCR beta VDJ and CDR3 profiles were obtained. Via MiXCR, TCRdb re-called the reads, giving one row per CDR3 protein. The sample records under 350,000 distinct CDR3 sequences, under 65% being singletons. These data come from a study of CD8+CD57+ T cells in acquired aplastic anemia. Study overall: Across the sorted CD4+ and CD8+ cells, DNA amounts averaged approximately 3 ug.

Patients selected for sequencing had displayed CD8+CD57+ cell expansion by flow cytometry. Blood sampling was performed on the patients, and none of them had received therapy by then. Study-wide points: Between the patient and control groups, CD8+ Simpson's diversity did not differ significantly.

Source material: sorted CD4+, CD8+, or CD8+CD57+ T cells (not recorded which) from PBMCs. The origin of this receptor is a human donor with aplastic anemia.

The CDR3 nucleotides read TGTGCCACCAGTGAGGCTAGCGGAGGCACAGATACGCAGTATTTT. Encoded protein: CATSEASGGTDTQYF. The V and J genes are TRBV24-1 and TRBJ2-3; 7 bases align to TRBD2. Unmatched junction bases numbered 4, after V lost 4 bases and J lost 1 base. There are 15 residues in the CDR3. The germline V gene has CDR1 KGHDR and CDR2 SFDVKD.